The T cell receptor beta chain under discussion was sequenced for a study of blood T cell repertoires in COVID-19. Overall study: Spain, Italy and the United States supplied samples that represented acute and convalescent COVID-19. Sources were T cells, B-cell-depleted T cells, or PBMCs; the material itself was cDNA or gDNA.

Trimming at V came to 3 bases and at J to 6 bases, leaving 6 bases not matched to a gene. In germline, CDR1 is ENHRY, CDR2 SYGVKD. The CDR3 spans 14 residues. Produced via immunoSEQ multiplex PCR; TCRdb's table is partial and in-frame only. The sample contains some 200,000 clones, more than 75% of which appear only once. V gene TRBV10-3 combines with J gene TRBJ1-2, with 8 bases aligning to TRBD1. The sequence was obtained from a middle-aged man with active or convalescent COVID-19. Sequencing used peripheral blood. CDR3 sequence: CAISDSQGANGYTF. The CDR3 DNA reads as TGTGCCATCAGTGACTCGCAGGGGGCAAATGGCTACACCTTC.